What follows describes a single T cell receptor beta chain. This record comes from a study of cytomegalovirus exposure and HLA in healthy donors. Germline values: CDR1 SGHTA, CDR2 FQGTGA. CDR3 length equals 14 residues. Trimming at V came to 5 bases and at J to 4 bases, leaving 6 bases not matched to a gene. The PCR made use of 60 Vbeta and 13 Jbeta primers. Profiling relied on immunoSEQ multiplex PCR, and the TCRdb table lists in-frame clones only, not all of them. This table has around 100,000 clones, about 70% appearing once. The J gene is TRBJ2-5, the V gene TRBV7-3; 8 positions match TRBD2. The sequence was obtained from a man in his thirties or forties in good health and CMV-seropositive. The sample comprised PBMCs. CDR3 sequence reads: CASSPTGGTETQYF. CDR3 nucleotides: TGTGCCAGCAGCCCCACGGGGGGGACAGAGACCCAGTACTTC. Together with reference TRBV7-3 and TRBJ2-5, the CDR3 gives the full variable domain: GAGVSQTPSNKVTEKGKYVELRCDPISGHTALYWYRQSLGQGPEFLIYFQGTGAADDSGLPNDRFFAVRPEGSVSTLKIQRTERGDSAVYLCASSPTGGTETQYFGPGTRLLVL.